This entry concerns a single T cell receptor beta chain. The method was immunoSEQ multiplex PCR; TCRdb's version includes in-frame clones alone and lacks a portion of them. The sample comprises 100,000 to 150,000 clones, under 95% of which are singletons, and roughly 9.4% rests with the top ten. These data are taken from a study of control samples from healthy donors and cancer patients. The CDR3 is made up of 14 amino acids. The germline CDR1 and CDR2 sequences are SGDLS and YYNGEE. Trimming stripped 3 bases from V and 7 bases from J, with 14 bases between. This TCR was recovered from a man aged 18 to 30 in good health. The specimen sequenced was blood. The genes are TRBV9 and TRBJ2-1; D ambiguous. The CDR3 nucleotides read TGTGCCAGCAGCGCAAACCCTTCCGGGAATGAGCAGTTCTTC. Amino acids: CASSANPSGNEQFF.